One sample yielded the 11 T cell receptor beta chains listed below, sequenced in a study of vaccination and CD4 T cells after COVID-19 (dated by TCRdb to between 2022 and 2023). Library creation used PCR. For sequencing, an Illumina iSeq 100 was employed. DNA from cultured CD4+ T cells was subjected to TCR sequencing with the Oncomine TCR Beta short-read assay at the Johns Hopkins FTIC core. The public sequencing data were trimmed at Q25 with fastp and processed into clonotypes with MiXCR by TCRdb, which kept only in-frame beta chains. Rows are unified per CDR3 protein, each entry keeping the most common DNA and genes. The sample records more than 13,000 distinct CDR3 sequences, almost 40% of which are singletons. The ten largest clones represent about 10% of the sample. What the treatment or condition label conveys for this sample: approximately nine-day PBMC culture with coronavirus spike peptide pools or control peptides (ViraFEST assay).

Their specific antigens are unknown. What was sequenced was CD4+ T cells from blood, cultured in vitro. These receptors came from a human donor who had recovered from COVID-19.

The chain joins TRBV5-4 to TRBJ2-2; tentatively, D is TRBD1 or TRBD2 (5 bases each). The V gene lost 3 bases and the J gene lost 8 bases, with 14 bases spanning the gap. The CDR3 sequence is 14 residues long. Germline V gives CDR1 SGHNT, CDR2 YYREEE (reference sequence). This chain's CDR3 is CASSSPGPSGELFF. The CDR3 DNA follows: TGTGCCAGCAGCTCCCCGGGACCCTCGGGGGAGCTGTTTTTT.

The chain couples TRBV3-1 to TRBJ2-7, with 9 bases identical to TRBD2. The V segment lost 5 bases and the J segment 4 bases; nucleotides outside the gene matches: 12. Germline V CDR1 and CDR2: LGHDT, YNNKEL (reference sequence). This CDR3 has 16 amino acids. CDR3 DNA sequence: TGTGCCAGCAGCAACAGCGCGGGGGGGAGGGGATACGAGCAGTACTTC. This gives the protein CASSNSAGGRGYEQYF.

This clonotype has more than one count but fewer than ten. The CDR3 spells CASSLTGGTEAFF. The CDR3 DNA sequence: TGTGCCAGCAGCTTAACAGGGGGCACTGAAGCTTTCTTT. This sequence joins TRBV7-8 and TRBJ1-1; 8 nucleotides agree with TRBD1. The CDR3 totals 13 residues. The germline gives CDR1 SGHVS, CDR2 FQNEAQ. V shed 2 bases, J shed 4 bases, and the junction held 0 bases outside the gene matches.

This chain links TRBV28 with TRBJ2-5, with D maybe TRBD2 (6 bases). Trimming removed 4 bases at V and 8 bases at J, with 14 bases between. The CDR3 has 13 amino acids. The germline gives CDR1 MDHEN, CDR2 SYDVKM. The CDR3 is CASSSRDSSTQYF. The CDR3 region has the DNA TGTGCCAGCAGTTCCCGGGACTCCTCAACCCAGTACTTC.

This clonotype has just a few counts. The V gene is TRBV20-1, the J gene TRBJ2-7; 8 bases align to TRBD2. Germline CDR1 DFQATT, CDR2 SNEGSKA (reference sequence). This CDR3 has 12 residues. CDR3 sequence: CAQRSGSYEQYF. Here the CDR3 DNA reads TGCGCCCAGAGGAGCGGGAGCTACGAGCAGTACTTC.

This clonotype was seen more than once but under ten times. The chain uses TRBV20-1 and TRBJ2-4, with D tentatively TRBD2 (6 bases). Looked up from germline, CDR1 is DFQATT and CDR2 is SNEGSKA (reference sequence). The length of the CDR3 is 14 residues. Trimming removed 1 base from V and 4 bases from J, with 11 bases in between. The CDR3 region is CSARGRSGKNIQYF. In DNA, the CDR3 is TGCAGTGCTAGAGGTCGGAGCGGGAAAAACATTCAGTACTTC.

This clonotype was detected once. In DNA form, the CDR3 reads TGCAGCGTTACTACGTCGGGGTTCCCTGGGGCCAACGTCCTGACTTTC. Residues: CSVTTSGFPGANVLTF. V gene TRBV29-1 combines with J gene TRBJ2-6; D may be TRBD2 (5 bases). This CDR3 comprises 16 residues. Germline V lookup: CDR1 SQVTM, CDR2 ANQGSEA. V was cut by 5 bases and J by 2 bases, with 16 bases left in between.

The chain carries TRBV27 and TRBJ2-3; 11 bases map to TRBD2. This CDR3 comprises 16 residues. Germline lookup yields CDR1 MNHEY and CDR2 SMNVEV (reference sequence). The V gene end was trimmed by 8 bases and the J gene end by 0 bases; junction bases not matched to a gene: 7. CDR3 nucleotide sequence: TGTGCCAGCGGTAAACTAGCGGGGGCAAGCACAGATACGCAGTATTTT. This translates into CASGKLAGASTDTQYF.

V is TRBV7-2 and J is TRBJ2-7; D ambiguous. V lost 5 bases and J lost 4, with 12 bases in between. The germline CDR1 and CDR2 sequences are SGHTA and FQGNSA. The CDR3 is 13 residues long. CDR3 sequence: CASSLARRYEQYF. As DNA, the CDR3 is TGTGCCAGCAGCCTCGCCAGGCGGTACGAGCAGTACTTC.

Notes on this clonotype: Here the CDR3 omits its conserved ending phenylalanine or tryptophan, so a read error is the likely source. The CDR3 bases are TGCGCCAGCAGCTTGGGAGCGGGGGTGGGCATTCAAGAGACCCAGTACCTC. Encoded protein: CASSLGAGVGIQETQYL. This sequence joins TRBV5-1 and TRBJ2-5; TRBD2 agrees at 8 bases. Germline CDR1 SGHRS, CDR2 YFSETQ. V shed 0 bases, J shed 2 bases, and the junction held 9 bases outside the gene matches. The CDR3 is made up of 17 amino acids.

This clonotype was found a few times. The rearrangement uses TRBV19 and TRBJ1-6; D might be TRBD1 (5 bases). Trimming took off 8 bases at V and 6 bases at J, with 8 bases between the two ends. The CDR3 sequence is 12 residues long. Germline V CDR1 and CDR2: LNHDA, SQIVND (reference sequence). CDR3 in DNA: TGTGCCAGTCAGACAGTTAATTCACCCCTCCACTTT. Residues: CASQTVNSPLHF.